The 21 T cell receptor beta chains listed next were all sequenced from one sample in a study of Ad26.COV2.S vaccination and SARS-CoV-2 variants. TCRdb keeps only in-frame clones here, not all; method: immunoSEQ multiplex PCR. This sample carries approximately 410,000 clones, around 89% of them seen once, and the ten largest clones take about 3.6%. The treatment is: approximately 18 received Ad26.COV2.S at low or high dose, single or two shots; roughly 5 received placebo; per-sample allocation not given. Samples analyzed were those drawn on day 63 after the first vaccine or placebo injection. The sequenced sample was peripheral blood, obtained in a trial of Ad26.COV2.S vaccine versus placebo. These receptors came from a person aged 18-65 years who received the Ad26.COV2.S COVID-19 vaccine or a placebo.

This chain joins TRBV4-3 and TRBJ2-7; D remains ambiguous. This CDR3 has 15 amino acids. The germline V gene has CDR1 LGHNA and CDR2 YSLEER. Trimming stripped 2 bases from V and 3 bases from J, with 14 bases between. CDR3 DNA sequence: TGCGCCAGCAGCCAACGCTGGGCCCCCGGCTACGAGCAGTACTTC. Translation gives CASSQRWAPGYEQYF.

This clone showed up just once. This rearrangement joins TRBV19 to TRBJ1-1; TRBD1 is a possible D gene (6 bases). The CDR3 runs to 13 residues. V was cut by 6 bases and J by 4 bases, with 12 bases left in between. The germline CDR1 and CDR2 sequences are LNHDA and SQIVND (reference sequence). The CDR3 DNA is TGTGCCAGTAGATGGGGGCTTATCACTGAAGCTTTCTTT. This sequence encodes CASRWGLITEAFF.

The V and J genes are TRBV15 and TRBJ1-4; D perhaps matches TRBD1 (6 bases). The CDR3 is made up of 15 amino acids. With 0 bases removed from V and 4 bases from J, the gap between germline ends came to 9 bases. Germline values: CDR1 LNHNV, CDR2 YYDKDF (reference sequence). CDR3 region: CATSREGGFNEKLFF. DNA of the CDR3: TGTGCCACCAGCAGAGAAGGGGGTTTTAATGAAAAACTGTTTTTT.

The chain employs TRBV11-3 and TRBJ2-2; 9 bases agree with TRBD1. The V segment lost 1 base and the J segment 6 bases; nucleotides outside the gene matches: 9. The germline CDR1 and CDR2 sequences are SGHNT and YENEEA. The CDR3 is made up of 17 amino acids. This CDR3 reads CASSLVWDRAGSGELFF. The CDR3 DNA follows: TGTGCCAGCAGCTTAGTGTGGGACAGGGCAGGTTCCGGGGAGCTGTTTTTT.

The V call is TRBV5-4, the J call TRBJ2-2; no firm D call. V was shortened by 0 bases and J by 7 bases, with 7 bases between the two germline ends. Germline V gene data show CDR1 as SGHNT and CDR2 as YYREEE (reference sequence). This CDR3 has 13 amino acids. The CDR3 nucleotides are TGTGCCAGCAGCTTGGGGGGAAACGGGGAGCTGTTTTTT. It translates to CASSLGGNGELFF.

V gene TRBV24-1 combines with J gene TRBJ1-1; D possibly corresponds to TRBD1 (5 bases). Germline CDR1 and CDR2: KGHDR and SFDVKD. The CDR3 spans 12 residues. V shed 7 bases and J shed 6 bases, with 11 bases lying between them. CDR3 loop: CATRDTRAEAFF. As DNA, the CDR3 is TGTGCCACCAGGGACACGCGAGCTGAAGCTTTCTTT.

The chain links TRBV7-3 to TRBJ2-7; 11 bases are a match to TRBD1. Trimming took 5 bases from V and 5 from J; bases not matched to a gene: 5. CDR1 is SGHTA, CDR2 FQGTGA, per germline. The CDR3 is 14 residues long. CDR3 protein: CASSTGQGVHEQYF. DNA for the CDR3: TGTGCCAGCAGCACGGGACAGGGGGTCCACGAGCAGTACTTC.

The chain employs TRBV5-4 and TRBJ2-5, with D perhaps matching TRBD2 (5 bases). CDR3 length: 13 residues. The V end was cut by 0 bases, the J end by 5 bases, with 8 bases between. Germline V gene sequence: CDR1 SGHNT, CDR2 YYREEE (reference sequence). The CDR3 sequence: CASSLATGETQYF. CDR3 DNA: TGTGCCAGCAGCTTGGCTACGGGGGAGACCCAGTACTTC.

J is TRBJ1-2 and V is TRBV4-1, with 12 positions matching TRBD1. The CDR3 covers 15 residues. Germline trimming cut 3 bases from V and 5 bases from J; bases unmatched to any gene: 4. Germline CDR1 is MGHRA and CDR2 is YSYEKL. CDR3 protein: CASSHPGQGAYGYTF. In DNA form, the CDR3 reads TGCGCCAGCAGCCACCCGGGACAGGGGGCTTATGGCTACACCTTC.

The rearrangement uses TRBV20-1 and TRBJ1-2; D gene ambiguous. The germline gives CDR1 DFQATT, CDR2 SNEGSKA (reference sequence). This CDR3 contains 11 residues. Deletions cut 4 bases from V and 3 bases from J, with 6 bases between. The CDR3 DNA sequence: TGCAGTGCTATCGGGGACTATGGCTACACCTTC. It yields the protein CSAIGDYGYTF.

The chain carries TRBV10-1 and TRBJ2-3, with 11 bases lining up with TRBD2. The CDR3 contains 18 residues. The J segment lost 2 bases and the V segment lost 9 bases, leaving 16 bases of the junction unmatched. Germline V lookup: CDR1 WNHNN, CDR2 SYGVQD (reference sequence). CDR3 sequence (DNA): TGCGCCAGACCTAAACTAGCGGGGGCCCGAACTCACACAGATACGCAGTATTTT. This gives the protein CARPKLAGARTHTDTQYF.

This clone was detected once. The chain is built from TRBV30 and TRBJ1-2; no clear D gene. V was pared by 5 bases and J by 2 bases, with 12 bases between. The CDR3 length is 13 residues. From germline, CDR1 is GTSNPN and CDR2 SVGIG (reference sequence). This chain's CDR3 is CAWEYGSNYGYTF. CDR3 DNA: TGTGCCTGGGAATATGGCAGCAACTATGGCTACACCTTC.

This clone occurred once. CDR3 sequence (DNA): TGTGCCGGAGCAGGCGCGACAGGGAACACTGAAGCTTTCTTT. This translates into CAGAGATGNTEAFF. The chain combines TRBV6-5 with TRBJ1-1; D is possibly TRBD1 (6 bases). V was cut by 11 bases and J by 1 base, with 17 bases left in between. The CDR3 covers 14 residues. Germline CDR1 and CDR2: MNHEY and SVGAGI.

CDR3 protein: CASSQGGADQPQHF. The CDR3 region has the DNA TGTGCCAGCAGCCAAGGGGGGGCAGATCAGCCCCAGCATTTT. The V gene is TRBV3-1 (or the pseudogene TRBV3-2), the J gene TRBJ1-5; D possibly corresponds to TRBD1 (6 bases). CDR3 size: 14 residues. V was clipped by 1 base and J by 5 bases, with 9 bases between them. CDR1 is LGHDT, CDR2 YNNKEL, per germline (reference sequence).

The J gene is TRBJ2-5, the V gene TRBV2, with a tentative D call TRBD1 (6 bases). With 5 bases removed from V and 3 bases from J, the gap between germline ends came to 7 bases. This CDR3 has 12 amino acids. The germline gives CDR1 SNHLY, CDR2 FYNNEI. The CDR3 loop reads CASSPGEETQYF. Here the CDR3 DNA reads TGTGCCAGCAGTCCAGGGGAAGAGACCCAGTACTTC.

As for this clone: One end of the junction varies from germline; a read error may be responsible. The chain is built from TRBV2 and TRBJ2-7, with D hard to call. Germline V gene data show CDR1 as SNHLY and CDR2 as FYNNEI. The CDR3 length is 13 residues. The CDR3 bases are TGTGCCAGCAGCCCCGATATGTGGGAAGGGTTTGACTTC. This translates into CASSPDMWEGFDF. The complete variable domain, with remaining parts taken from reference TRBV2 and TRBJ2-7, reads EPEVTQTPSHQVTQMGQEVILRCVPISNHLYFYWYRQILGQKVEFLVSFYNNEISEKSEIFDDQFSVERPDGSNFTLKIRSTKLEDSAMYFCASSPDMWEGFDFGPGTRLTVT.

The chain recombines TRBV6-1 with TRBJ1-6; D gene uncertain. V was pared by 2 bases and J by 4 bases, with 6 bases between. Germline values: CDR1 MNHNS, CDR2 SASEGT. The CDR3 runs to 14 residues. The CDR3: CASSERGYNSPLHF. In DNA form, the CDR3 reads TGTGCCAGCAGTGAAAGAGGGTATAATTCACCCCTCCACTTT.

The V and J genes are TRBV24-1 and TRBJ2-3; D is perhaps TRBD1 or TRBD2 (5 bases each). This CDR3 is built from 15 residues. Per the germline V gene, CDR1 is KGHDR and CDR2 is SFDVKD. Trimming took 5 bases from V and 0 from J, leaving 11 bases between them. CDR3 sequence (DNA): TGTGCCACCAGTGCAGAGGGGCGAAGCACAGATACGCAGTATTTT. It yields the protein CATSAEGRSTDTQYF.

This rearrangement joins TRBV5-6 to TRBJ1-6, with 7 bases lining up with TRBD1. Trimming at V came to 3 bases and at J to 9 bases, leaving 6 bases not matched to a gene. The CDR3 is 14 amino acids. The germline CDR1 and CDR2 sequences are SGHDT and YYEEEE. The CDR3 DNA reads TGTGCCAGCAGCTGGGGACAGAGGGGTTCACCCCTCCACTTT. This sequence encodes CASSWGQRGSPLHF.

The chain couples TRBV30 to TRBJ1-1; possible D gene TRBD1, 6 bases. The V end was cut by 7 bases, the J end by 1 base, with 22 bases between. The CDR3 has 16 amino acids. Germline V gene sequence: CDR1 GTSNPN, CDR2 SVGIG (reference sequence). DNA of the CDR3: TGTGCCTCAACTCGGGGGGCCCCTCCCCCGAACACTGAAGCTTTCTTT. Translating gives CASTRGAPPPNTEAFF.

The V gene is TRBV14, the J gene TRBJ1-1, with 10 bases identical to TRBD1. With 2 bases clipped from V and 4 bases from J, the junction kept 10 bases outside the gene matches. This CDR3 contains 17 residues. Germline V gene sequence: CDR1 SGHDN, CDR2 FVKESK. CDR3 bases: TGTGCCAGCAGCCAACGTGGGACAGGGGTTGAAGGCACTGAAGCTTTCTTT. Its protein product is CASSQRGTGVEGTEAFF.